These 6 T cell receptor beta chains came from one sample sequenced in a study of T cell clones after liver transplantation. The method was immunoSEQ multiplex PCR; TCRdb's version includes in-frame clones alone and lacks a portion of them. The table has roughly 15,000 clones, around nine tenths seen once; the top ten hold 48%. Material: CD8+ T cells from blood, obtained before liver transplant. The receptor source for this set is a human donor who received a liver transplant.

J is TRBJ2-7 and V is TRBV27; 12 bases align to TRBD2. Germline CDR1 MNHEY, CDR2 SMNVEV (reference sequence). CDR3 size: 15 residues. V gave up 3 bases and J gave up 5 bases; unmatched junction bases: 5. The CDR3 region is CASSLGTSGSNEQYF. For the CDR3, the DNA is TGTGCCAGCAGTTTGGGGACTAGCGGGTCCAACGAGCAGTACTTC.

This chain links TRBV5-6 with TRBJ2-3; 8 bases are shared with TRBD2. This CDR3 is 16 amino acids long. Unmatched junction bases numbered 6, after V lost 1 base and J lost 2 bases. Germline CDR1 SGHDT, CDR2 YYEEEE. Here the CDR3 DNA reads TGTGCCAGCAGCTTGTCGAGCGGGAGTCCCACAGATACGCAGTATTTT. Translating gives CASSLSSGSPTDTQYF.

The CDR3 spells CASSIVRRESEKLFF. Written as DNA, the CDR3 is TGTGCCAGTAGTATTGTCCGCAGGGAAAGTGAAAAACTGTTTTTT. The chain has TRBV19 and TRBJ1-4; D is possibly TRBD1 (5 bases). This CDR3 is 15 amino acids long. Germline V gives CDR1 LNHDA, CDR2 SQIVND (reference sequence). Trimming left V 3 bases short and J 7 bases short, with 15 bases between.

The chain has TRBV11-2 and TRBJ2-7; 10 bases are a match to TRBD2. J was trimmed by 2 bases and V by 5 bases; bases with no gene match: 6. This CDR3 contains 15 residues. CDR1 SGHAT and CDR2 FQNNGV come from the germline V gene. CDR3 amino acids: CASSLQREGTYEQYF. In nucleotides, the CDR3 is TGTGCCAGCAGCCTCCAGCGGGAGGGTACCTACGAGCAGTACTTC.

CDR3 DNA: TGTGCCAGCAGCCTAAAGGGGGCATCTGGAAACACCATATATTTT. This gives the protein CASSLKGASGNTIYF. J is TRBJ1-3 and V is TRBV7-2; 7 bases map to TRBD1. V shed 5 bases, J shed 1 base, and the junction held 5 bases outside the gene matches. Germline CDR1 SGHTA, CDR2 FQGNSA. The CDR3 totals 15 residues.

J is TRBJ1-2 and V is TRBV28, with TRBD1 as a possible D gene (6 bases). V was shortened by 5 bases and J by 5 bases, with 24 bases between the two germline ends. This CDR3 has 17 residues. Germline loops: CDR1 MDHEN, CDR2 SYDVKM. CDR3 loop: CASSPRDTYSEFYGYTF. In DNA form, the CDR3 reads TGTGCCAGCAGTCCCCGGGACACTTATTCCGAATTTTATGGCTACACCTTC.